A selection of T cell receptor beta chains follows, all from one sample in a study of graft-versus-host responses after intestinal transplantation. Produced via immunoSEQ multiplex PCR; TCRdb's table is partial and in-frame only. The data show roughly 100,000 clones, more than 85% seen once. Their antigens are not known. Specimen: unstimulated CD8+ T cells sorted from spleen or lymph node cells, collected before intestinal transplant. The receptors shown here come from a human donor who received an intestinal transplant. The CDR3 runs from the conserved cysteine through the conserved F or W. The D gene is left open where the match is weak. Size is omitted from some rows. Given values are once, few, many or a class for expanded clones.

v_call,clone_size,j_call,d_call,cdr3_aa,cdr3_nt
TRBV4-1,NA,TRBJ2-1,TRBD2,CASSQELADFYNEQFF,TGCGCCAGCAGCCAGGAACTAGCGGACTTCTACAATGAGCAGTTCTTC
TRBV19,NA,TRBJ1-1,NA,CATDRRGSNTEAFF,TGTGCCACTGACCGCAGGGGATCGAACACTGAAGCTTTCTTT
TRBV12-2,NA,TRBJ2-5,NA,CASRPRQGATVQETQYF,TGTGCAAGTCGCCCCCGACAGGGGGCAACTGTACAAGAGACCCAGTACTTC
TRBV7-9,once,TRBJ2-1,NA,CASSFNEQFF,TGTGCCAGCAGCTTCAATGAGCAGTTCTTC
TRBV12-5,NA,TRBJ1-4,NA,CASGLWDGSEKLFF,TGTGCTAGTGGTTTGTGGGACGGCAGTGAAAAACTGTTTTTT
TRBV27,NA,TRBJ2-5,NA,CASSPPGYQETQYF,TGTGCCAGCAGTCCTCCGGGGTACCAAGAGACCCAGTACTTC
TRBV30,once,TRBJ1-3,NA,CAWSVDLFGNTIYF,TGTGCCTGGAGTGTAGATCTATTTGGAAACACCATATATTTT
TRBV5-8,NA,TRBJ1-5,NA,CASSPYEGNQPQHF,TGTGCCAGCAGCCCCTACGAAGGCAATCAGCCCCAGCATTTT
TRBV9,NA,TRBJ2-5,TRBD1,CASSGEAGGGWETQYF,TGTGCCAGCAGCGGTGAGGCAGGGGGCGGTTGGGAGACCCAGTACTTC
TRBV4-1,few,TRBJ1-4,NA,CASSQELPTNEKLFF,TGCGCCAGCAGCCAAGAGCTTCCAACTAATGAAAAACTGTTTTTT
TRBV5-1,NA,TRBJ2-7,NA,CASSLVGSDYEQYF,TGCGCCAGCAGCTTGGTTGGCTCCGACTACGAGCAGTACTTC
TRBV7-2,NA,TRBJ2-1,TRBD2,CASSLGWLAGGSSYNEQFF,TGTGCCAGCAGCTTAGGGTGGCTAGCGGGGGGGAGCTCCTACAATGAGCAGTTCTTC
TRBV11-2,NA,TRBJ2-5,NA,CASSFGYTLQETQYF,TGTGCCAGCAGCTTTGGTTATACCCTCCAAGAGACCCAGTACTTC
TRBV11-2,NA,TRBJ1-2,NA,CASSSFYGPNLYGYTF,TGTGCCAGCAGCTCTTTCTACGGGCCGAATTTGTATGGCTACACCTTC
TRBV4-2,NA,TRBJ1-1,NA,CATALPGGQPVTFF,TGTGCCACCGCCTTACCCGGAGGCCAGCCTGTGACTTTCTTT
TRBV19,NA,TRBJ2-7,NA,CASSTGGPEQYF,TGTGCCAGTAGTACAGGAGGGCCAGAGCAGTACTTC